This passage covers 5 T cell receptor beta chains from one sample sequenced in a study of neurological immune-mediated disorders. In TCRdb, the 5' RACE reads were re-called with MiXCR into one record per CDR3 protein. Of approximately 89,000 distinct CDR3 sequences detected, roughly an eighth appear once; the ten largest clones hold approximately 5%. Time point denoted: longitudinal time-point 2. Sequences were obtained from PBMCs. These receptor sequences come from a female donor with HTLV-1-associated myelopathy (HAM/TSP).

The sample holds many counts of this clonotype. The chain joins TRBV5-1 to TRBJ1-5; possibly TRBD1 for D (5 bases). The germline V gene has CDR1 SGHRS and CDR2 YFSETQ. The CDR3 spans 15 residues. V was clipped by 5 bases and J by 3 bases, with 15 bases between them. The CDR3 coding sequence is TGCGCCAGCAGGGGCATAAGACAGCTCAATCAGCCCCAGCATTTT. It codes for CASRGIRQLNQPQHF. The full variable domain, completed using reference TRBV5-1 and TRBJ1-5, is KAGVTQTPRYLIKTRGQQVTLSCSPISGHRSVSWYQQTPGQGLQFLFEYFSETQRNKGNFPGRFSGRQFSNSRSEMNVSTLELGDSALYLCASRGIRQLNQPQHFGDGTRLSIL.

This clonotype was observed at least ten times. The genes are TRBV7-9 and TRBJ1-1, with 7 bases that match TRBD1. The CDR3 runs to 15 residues. V shed 1 base and J 4 bases; nucleotides not matched to a gene: 6. Germline V gives CDR1 SEHNR, CDR2 FQNEAQ (reference sequence). The CDR3 region has the DNA TGTGCCAGCAGCTTAGGTAGAGGGGGCGGCACTGAAGCTTTCTTT. Its protein is CASSLGRGGGTEAFF.

This clonotype was detected many times. The J gene is TRBJ2-7, the V gene TRBV10-3; TRBD1 agrees at 11 bases. V was clipped by 2 bases and J by 3 bases; unmatched bases: 6. The length of the CDR3 is 16 residues. Germline V CDR1 and CDR2: ENHRY, SYGVKD. CDR3 sequence: CAISEPGTGGDYEQYF. DNA for the CDR3: TGTGCCATCAGTGAGCCCGGGACAGGGGGAGACTACGAGCAGTACTTC.

This clonotype was seen many times. The J gene is TRBJ2-7, the V gene TRBV12-3 or TRBV12-4, with a weak D call TRBD1 (5 bases). Deletions cut 6 bases from V and 1 base from J, with 10 bases between. There are 13 residues in the CDR3. CDR3 in amino acids: CASRLKGSYEQYF. CDR3 in DNA: TGTGCCAGCAGGCTCAAGGGGTCCTACGAGCAGTACTTC.

As concerns this clonotype: This could be a read error, since a much larger clone is one nucleotide away. The chain links TRBV12-3 or TRBV12-4 to TRBJ2-7, with D uncertain. The CDR3 runs to 12 residues. CDR3 nucleotides: TGTACCAGCAGTTTCGGGTTCTACGAGCAGTACTTC. It yields the protein CTSSFGFYEQYF.